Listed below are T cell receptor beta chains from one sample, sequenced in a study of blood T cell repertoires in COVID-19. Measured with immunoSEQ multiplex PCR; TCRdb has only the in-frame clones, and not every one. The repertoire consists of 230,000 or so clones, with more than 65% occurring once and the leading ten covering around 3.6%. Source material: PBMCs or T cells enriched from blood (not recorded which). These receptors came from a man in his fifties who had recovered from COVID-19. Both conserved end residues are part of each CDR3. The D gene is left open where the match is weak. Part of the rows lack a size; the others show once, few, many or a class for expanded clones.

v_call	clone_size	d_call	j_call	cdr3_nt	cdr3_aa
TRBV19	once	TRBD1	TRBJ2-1	TGTGCCAGTAGTATCAGACAGGGGGCCAACTACAATGAGCAGTTCTTC	CASSIRQGANYNEQFF
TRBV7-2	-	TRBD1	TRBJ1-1	TGTGCCAGCAGGATACCAACAGGGGTCACTGAAGCTTTCTTT	CASRIPTGVTEAFF
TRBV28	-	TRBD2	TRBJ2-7	TGTGCCAGCAAACTAGCGCCTAGCTCCTACGAGCAGTACTTC	CASKLAPSSYEQYF
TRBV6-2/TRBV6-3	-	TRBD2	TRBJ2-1	TGTGCCAGCAGTGTGACTAGCGGGAGGACTATTAGCTCCTACAATGAGCAGTTCTTC	CASSVTSGRTISSYNEQFF
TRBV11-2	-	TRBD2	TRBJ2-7	TGTGCCAGCAGCTCCTGGACTAGCGGGGCCTACGAGCAGTACTTC	CASSSWTSGAYEQYF
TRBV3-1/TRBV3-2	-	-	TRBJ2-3	TGTGCCAGCAGCCAGAGGACTGGTAGAACAGATACGCAGTATTTT	CASSQRTGRTDTQYF
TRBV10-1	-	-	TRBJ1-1	TGCGCCAGCAGTGAGGACAAGGCGAACACTGAAGCTTTCTTT	CASSEDKANTEAFF
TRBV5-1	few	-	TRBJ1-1	TGCGCCAGCAGCCTACAGGATAACACTGAAGCTTTCTTT	CASSLQDNTEAFF
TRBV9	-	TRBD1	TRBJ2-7	TGTGCCAGCAGCGTAGTTTGGGACAGCCCCTACGAGCAGTACTTC	CASSVVWDSPYEQYF
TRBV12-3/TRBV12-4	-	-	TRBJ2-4	TGTGCCAGCAGTTTGGGAGACGGGAACATTCAGTACTTC	CASSLGDGNIQYF
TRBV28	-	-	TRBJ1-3	TGTGCCAGCAGCCAAAACGACAGGCCTGGAAACACCATATATTTT	CASSQNDRPGNTIYF
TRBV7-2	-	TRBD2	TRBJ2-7	TGTGCCAGCAGCTTAGCCTTTTGGGGTAGCGGGCTTTACGAGCAGTACTTC	CASSLAFWGSGLYEQYF
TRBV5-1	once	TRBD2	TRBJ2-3	TGCGCCAGCAGCTCGGGACTAGCGGGGGGGAGCACAGATACGCAGTATTTT	CASSSGLAGGSTDTQYF